This is a list of T cell receptor beta chains from one sample in a study of Tregs in tolerant kidney transplant recipients. Sequencing used immunoSEQ multiplex PCR; TCRdb keeps in-frame clones, though not all of them. The sample lists tens of thousands of clones, 80% to 95% occurring once. Sample: CD4+ T cells from blood, taken before the transplant. The source is a human donor who received a combined kidney and bone marrow transplant. CDR3s include the opening cysteine and the closing phenylalanine or tryptophan. D genes are given only for firm matches. Some rows have no size entry. The others give once, few or many, or a class for an expanded clone.

j_call	v_call	d_call	clone_size	cdr3_nt	cdr3_aa
TRBJ2-1	TRBV5-8	-	-	TGTGCCAGCACTTCTCGGGGAACAGGGTACAATGAGCAGTTCTTC	CASTSRGTGYNEQFF
TRBJ2-7	TRBV30	-	-	TGTGCCTGGAGCCGAGACTCCTACGAGCAGTACTTC	CAWSRDSYEQYF
TRBJ2-1	TRBV7-9	TRBD2	-	TGTGCCAGCAGAAACCTAGCGGGGCCTTACAATGAGCAGTTCTTC	CASRNLAGPYNEQFF
TRBJ2-3	TRBV11-2	TRBD2	-	TGTGCCAGCAGCCCACGCGGGGGGTTTGCTGGAGATACGCAGTATTTT	CASSPRGGFAGDTQYF
TRBJ2-7	TRBV5-1	TRBD2	-	TGCGCCAGCAGCTTGGCCGGTGTCGGGGGGTGGTCCTACGAGCAGTACTTC	CASSLAGVGGWSYEQYF
TRBJ2-2	TRBV6-1	TRBD1	-	TGTGCCAGCAGTGAAATGTCCCTGACAGGGGTCACCGGGGAGCTGTTTTTT	CASSEMSLTGVTGELFF
TRBJ2-5	TRBV5-1	TRBD2	-	TGCGCCAGCAGCCCGGGACTAGCGGGGTACCAAGAGACCCAGTACTTC	CASSPGLAGYQETQYF
TRBJ2-5	TRBV7-3	-	once	TGTGCCAGCAGCTTAACAGGCAGGTTGGCCCAAGAGACCCAGTACTTC	CASSLTGRLAQETQYF
TRBJ1-6	TRBV6-5	-	-	TGTGCCAGCAGCGGACACCGAAATTCCCCCCTCCACTTT	CASSGHRNSPLHF
TRBJ1-4	TRBV5-5	TRBD1	-	TGTGCCAGCAGCCGGACAGGGGGGCGGGAAAAACTGTTTTTT	CASSRTGGREKLFF
TRBJ2-6	TRBV4-2	TRBD1	-	TGTGCCAGCAGCCCCCTGTCCGGGACAGCTGGGGCCAACGTCCTGACTTTC	CASSPLSGTAGANVLTF
TRBJ2-1	TRBV6-5	TRBD2	-	TGTGCCAGCAGTACCACTAGCGGAGCGTACAATGAGCAGTTCTTC	CASSTTSGAYNEQFF
TRBJ2-2	TRBV7-3	-	-	TGTGCCAGCAGCTTTCTCGTTGCCGGGGAGCTGTTTTTT	CASSFLVAGELFF
TRBJ2-1	TRBV11-2	TRBD1	-	TGTGCCAGCAGCTTAGTCCGTCAGGGGGCCAACAATGAGCAGTTCTTC	CASSLVRQGANNEQFF
TRBJ2-3	TRBV30	TRBD2	-	TGTGCCTGGAGTCCGGCTAGCGGGAGACAAGATACGCAGTATTTT	CAWSPASGRQDTQYF
TRBJ2-2	TRBV9	TRBD2	once	TGTGCCAGCAGCCCTCTAGCGGGAGAAACCGGGGAGCTGTTTTTT	CASSPLAGETGELFF